This is a list of T cell receptor beta chains from one sample in a study of beta chain features in type 1 diabetes. Libraries were prepared by immunoSEQ multiplex PCR; TCRdb keeps only in-frame clonotypes and omits some of them. The sample records 970,000 or so clones, roughly 16% being singletons. The sample taken for sequencing was naive CD4+ T cells from blood. The source of these receptors is a young woman in good health. Each CDR3 is given with its conserved first and last residue. D genes are given only for firm matches. Clone sizes are given selectively: once, few, many, or a class where the clone is expanded.

CDR3aa: CASSVAARTYEQYF
CDR3nt: TGTGCCAGCAGCGTAGCAGCTAGAACCTACGAGCAGTACTTC
j_gene: TRBJ2-7
v_gene: TRBV9
d_gene: .
abundance: few

CDR3aa: CASRTGNTEAFF
CDR3nt: TGTGCCAGCAGGACAGGGAACACTGAAGCTTTCTTT
j_gene: TRBJ1-1
v_gene: TRBV2
d_gene: .
abundance: .

CDR3aa: CASSDLGLAGTSFF
CDR3nt: TGTGCCAGCAGTGACCTAGGACTAGCGGGAACCTCGTTCTTC
j_gene: TRBJ2-1
v_gene: TRBV2
d_gene: TRBD2
abundance: few

CDR3aa: CATSRDTTGWTGELFF
CDR3nt: TGTGCCACCAGCAGAGATACGACAGGATGGACCGGGGAGCTGTTTTTT
j_gene: TRBJ2-2
v_gene: TRBV15
d_gene: .
abundance: .

CDR3aa: CASSLVSESNQPQHF
CDR3nt: TGTGCCAGCAGCTTAGTGTCGGAAAGCAATCAGCCCCAGCATTTT
j_gene: TRBJ1-5
v_gene: TRBV11-2
d_gene: .
abundance: .

CDR3aa: CASSLVPHESSYEQYF
CDR3nt: TGTGCCAGCAGCTTAGTTCCCCACGAGAGCTCCTACGAGCAGTACTTC
j_gene: TRBJ2-7
v_gene: TRBV7-8
d_gene: .
abundance: .

CDR3aa: CASRVRTASTGFQYF
CDR3nt: TGTGCCAGCAGAGTGAGAACAGCGTCAACGGGTTTCCAGTACTTC
j_gene: TRBJ2-5
v_gene: TRBV2
d_gene: .
abundance: .

CDR3aa: CAISEYGSEQYF
CDR3nt: TGTGCCATCAGTGAGTACGGGAGTGAGCAGTACTTC
j_gene: TRBJ2-7
v_gene: TRBV10-3
d_gene: .
abundance: many

CDR3aa: CASRFLAGEETQYF
CDR3nt: TGTGCCAGCAGATTCCTAGCGGGAGAAGAGACCCAGTACTTC
j_gene: TRBJ2-5
v_gene: TRBV5-6
d_gene: TRBD2
abundance: .

CDR3aa: CASSLAQAGTYNEQFF
CDR3nt: TGTGCCAGCAGCTTAGCCCAAGCGGGAACCTACAATGAGCAGTTCTTC
j_gene: TRBJ2-1
v_gene: TRBV7-3
d_gene: TRBD2
abundance: few